This T cell receptor (beta chain) is drawn from a study of cytomegalovirus exposure and HLA in healthy donors. Notes on the study in general: An Asian-associated ancestry cluster reportedly showed fewer N-insertions than the roughly 670-donor mean in a later analysis.

To note about this clone: The antigen is not known.

The germline V and J ends were trimmed by 0 bases and 10 bases, with 10 bases remaining between them. Germline values: CDR1 ENHRY, CDR2 SYGVKD. There are 14 residues in the CDR3. PCR primers comprised 60 Vbeta and 13 Jbeta primers. Profiled with immunoSEQ multiplex PCR; TCRdb holds only in-frame clones, not every one. Counted here are 100,000 to 150,000 clones, just under 75% occurring once; the ten biggest clones make up under 5.5%. The clonotype comes from a man in his sixties in good health and CMV-seropositive. The rearrangement joins TRBV10-3 to TRBJ1-6; possible D gene TRBD1, 6 bases. Material: PBMCs. The CDR3 sequence is CAISESTGRSPLHF. CDR3 bases: TGTGCCATCAGTGAGTCGACAGGAAGGTCACCCCTCCACTTT.